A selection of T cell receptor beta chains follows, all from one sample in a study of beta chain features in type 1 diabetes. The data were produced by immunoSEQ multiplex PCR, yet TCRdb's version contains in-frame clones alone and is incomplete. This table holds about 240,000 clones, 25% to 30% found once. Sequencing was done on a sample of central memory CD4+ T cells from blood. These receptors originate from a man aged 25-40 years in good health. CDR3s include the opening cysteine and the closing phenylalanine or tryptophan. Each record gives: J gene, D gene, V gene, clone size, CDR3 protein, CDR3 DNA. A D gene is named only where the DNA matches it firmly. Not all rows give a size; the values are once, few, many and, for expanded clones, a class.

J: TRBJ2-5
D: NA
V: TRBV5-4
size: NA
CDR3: CASSLGGIGDQETQYF
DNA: TGTGCCAGCAGCTTGGGGGGGATTGGAGACCAAGAGACCCAGTACTTC

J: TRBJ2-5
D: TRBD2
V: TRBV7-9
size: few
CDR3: CASSRASGSTGETQYF
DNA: TGTGCCAGCAGCCGAGCTAGCGGGAGTACGGGGGAGACCCAGTACTTC

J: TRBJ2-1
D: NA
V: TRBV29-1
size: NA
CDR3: CSVEGVGTSYNEQFF
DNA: TGCAGCGTTGAAGGGGTCGGTACCTCCTACAATGAGCAGTTCTTC

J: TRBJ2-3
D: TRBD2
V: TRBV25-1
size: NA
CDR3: CASSDPTASGGPTDTQYF
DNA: TGTGCCAGCAGTGATCCAACCGCTAGCGGGGGACCCACAGATACGCAGTATTTT

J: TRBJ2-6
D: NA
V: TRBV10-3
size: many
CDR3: CAISPWGEVNVLTF
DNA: TGTGCCATCAGTCCTTGGGGGGAAGTAAACGTCCTGACTTTC

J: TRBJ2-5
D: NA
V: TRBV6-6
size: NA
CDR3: CASSPGQQETQYF
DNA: TGTGCCAGCAGCCCGGGGCAGCAAGAGACCCAGTACTTC

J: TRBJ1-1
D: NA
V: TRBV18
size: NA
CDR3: CATARGENTEAFF
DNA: TGTGCCACCGCAAGGGGGGAAAACACTGAAGCTTTCTTT

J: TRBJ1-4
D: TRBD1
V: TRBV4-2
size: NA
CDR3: CASSQDYGTGRTNEKLFF
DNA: TGTGCCAGCAGCCAAGATTACGGGACAGGACGAACTAATGAAAAACTGTTTTTT

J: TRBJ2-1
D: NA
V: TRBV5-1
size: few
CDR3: CASSLEQPSYWFF
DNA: TGCGCCAGCAGCTTGGAACAGCCGTCCTATTGGTTCTTC

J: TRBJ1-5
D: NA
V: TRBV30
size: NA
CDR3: CAWEAPGGNQPQHF
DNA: TGTGCCTGGGAAGCCCCGGGCGGCAATCAGCCCCAGCATTTT

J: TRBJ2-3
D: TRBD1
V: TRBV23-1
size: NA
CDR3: CASSQSGTGYTDTQYF
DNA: TGCGCCAGCAGTCAATCGGGGACAGGGTACACAGATACGCAGTATTTT

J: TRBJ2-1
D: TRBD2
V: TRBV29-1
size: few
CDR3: CSVLGTSGGFGEQFF
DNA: TGCAGCGTGCTAGGGACTAGCGGGGGGTTCGGTGAGCAGTTCTTC

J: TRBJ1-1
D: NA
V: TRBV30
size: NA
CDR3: CAWSVGNTEAFF
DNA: TGTGCCTGGAGTGTTGGAAACACTGAAGCTTTCTTT

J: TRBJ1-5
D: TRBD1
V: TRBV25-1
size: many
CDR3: CASSGGQGSNQPQHF
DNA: TGTGCCAGCAGTGGCGGACAGGGTAGCAATCAGCCCCAGCATTTT

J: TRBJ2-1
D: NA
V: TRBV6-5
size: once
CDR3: CASSYFLAGEQFF
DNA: TGTGCCAGCAGTTATTTCTTAGCCGGTGAGCAGTTCTTC

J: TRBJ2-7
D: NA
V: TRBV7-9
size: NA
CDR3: CASSETNYEQYF
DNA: TGTGCCAGCAGCGAGACTAATTACGAGCAGTACTTC

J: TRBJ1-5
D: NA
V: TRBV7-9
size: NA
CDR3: CASSPNRGTGTQPQHF
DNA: TGTGCCAGCAGCCCCAATCGAGGCACAGGGACTCAGCCCCAGCATTTT

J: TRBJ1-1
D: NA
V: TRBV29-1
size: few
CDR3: CSVGHRGDTEAFF
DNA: TGCAGCGTTGGACATAGGGGGGACACTGAAGCTTTCTTT

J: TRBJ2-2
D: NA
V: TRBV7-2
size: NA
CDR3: CASSLFGQRLGTGELFF
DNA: TGTGCCAGCAGCTTATTCGGACAGAGGTTAGGGACCGGGGAGCTGTTTTTT

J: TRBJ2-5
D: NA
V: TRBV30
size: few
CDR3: CAWRDRETQYF
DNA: TGTGCCTGGAGGGACCGGGAGACCCAGTACTTC

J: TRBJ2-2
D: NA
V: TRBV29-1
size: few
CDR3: CSVEKYTGELFF
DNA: TGCAGCGTTGAAAAGTACACCGGGGAGCTGTTTTTT

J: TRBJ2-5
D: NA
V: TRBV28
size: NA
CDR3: CASSLPGVQETQYF
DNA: TGTGCCAGCAGTTTACCCGGGGTACAAGAGACCCAGTACTTC

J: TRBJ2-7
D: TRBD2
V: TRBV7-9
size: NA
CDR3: CASSLESSGRGEQYF
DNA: TGTGCCAGCAGCTTAGAATCGAGCGGGAGGGGCGAGCAGTACTTC

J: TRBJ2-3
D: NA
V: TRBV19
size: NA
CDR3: CASSIFGRFTDTQYF
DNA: TGTGCCAGTAGTATCTTTGGTCGATTCACAGATACGCAGTATTTT

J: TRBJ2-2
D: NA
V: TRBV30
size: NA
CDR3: CASTGRSPGELFF
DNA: TGTGCCTCCACGGGACGGTCCCCCGGGGAGCTGTTTTTT

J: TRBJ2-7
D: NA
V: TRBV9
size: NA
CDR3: CASSVAGGAVQYF
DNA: TGTGCCAGCAGCGTAGCAGGGGGGGCAGTCCAGTACTTC

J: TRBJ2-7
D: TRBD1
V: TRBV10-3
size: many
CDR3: CAAGQGDHEQYF
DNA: TGTGCCGCGGGACAGGGGGACCACGAGCAGTACTTC

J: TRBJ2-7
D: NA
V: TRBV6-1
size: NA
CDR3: CASSSEDSTFKQYF
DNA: TGTGCCAGCAGTAGTGAGGACAGCACCTTTAAGCAGTACTTC

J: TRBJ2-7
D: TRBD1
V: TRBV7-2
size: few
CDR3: CASSFLPGQFGEQYF
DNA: TGTGCCAGCAGCTTCCTTCCGGGACAGTTCGGCGAGCAGTACTTC

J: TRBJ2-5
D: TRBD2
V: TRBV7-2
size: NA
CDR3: CASSQGTSGNQETQYF
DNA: TGTGCCAGCAGCCAAGGGACTAGCGGGAACCAAGAGACCCAGTACTTC